This record covers a single T cell receptor beta chain. Germline CDR1 and CDR2: MNHEY and SMNVEV (reference sequence). Trimming stripped 2 bases from V and 5 bases from J, with 8 bases between. The CDR3 loop spans 13 amino acids. Some clones are missing from TCRdb's copy, which holds only in-frame ones; the method was immunoSEQ multiplex PCR. The sample contains about 7,400 clones, more than 60% of which appear only once. The source of the sample is a study of graft-versus-host responses after intestinal transplantation. Tissue from the graft was processed to free its intraepithelial and lamina propria lymphocytes.

Specimen: ileum tissue, collected 55 to 60 days after transplant. The chain couples TRBV27 to TRBJ2-3; weak D call: TRBD1 (5 bases). This sequence was found in a human patient who received an intestinal transplant, so some T cells may come from the graft donor. The CDR3 loop is CASSLPTGDTQYF. The CDR3 region has the DNA TGTGCCAGCAGTTTACCCACAGGAGATACGCAGTATTTT.